The text below deals with one T cell receptor beta chain. Its cognate antigen has yet to be identified. Within one base of it there is no much larger clone, and no base qualities were kept. The donors were healthy, HIV-negative adults who had no recently reported acute infections or vaccinations. Every donor was a Caucasian adult living in Nashville, Tennessee, USA. CD4+ T cells were enriched through magnetic negative selection, after which naive cells were positively selected on CD45RA and the remaining negative fraction served as the memory subset. After blood collection by leukapheresis, PBMCs were isolated using Ficoll-Histopaque density gradient centrifugation and then cryopreserved in the vapor phase of liquid nitrogen. Analytical flow cytometry was used to check the purity and quantity of every magnetically sorted T cell population. Genomic DNA was isolated from every sorted fraction and measured by UV absorbance on a Nanodrop 2000c.

TCR CDR3 regions were amplified from genomic DNA by multiplex PCR using the deep immunoSEQ assay. Genomic DNA extracted from each cell subset was distributed evenly over all wells of several immunoSEQ 96-well plates, and each plate served as one replicate. For sorted subsets, each replicate PCR was loaded with roughly 190 ng genomic DNA, equivalent to 30,000 or so T cell genomes. The purified libraries were quantified using a Qubit 3.0 fluorometer, sized with a Bioanalyzer 2100, and then quantified again using the KAPA Library Quantification kit. Each immunoSEQ 96-well plate was sequenced on its own single-read 150-cycle Illumina NextSeq 550 flow cell. The authors processed their data as follows. Because the immunoSEQ output held only junctional sequences and lacked quality scores, the filtering could not match the filtering applied to full-length reads. To assign V/J genes and CDR3, sequences were annotated against IMGT germline references using PyIR, a Python wrapper for IgBLAST v1.9. Reads were removed for weak V/J assignments (E-value above 1e-6), missing CDR3, stop codons, out-of-frame junctions, or ambiguous translated residues. A V3J clonotype was defined by an identical inferred V gene, J gene, and CDR3 amino acid sequence. Percentage overlap between repertoires was computed as shared unique clonotypes divided by the size of the smaller repertoire. Three approaches were used to assess repertoire richness: RTK rarefaction, the Chao1 estimator, and Recon v2.1 estimates of unobserved clonotypes. OLGA was used to compute generation probabilities for all TCRbeta clonotypes that the gDNA method yielded from a handful of donors. TCRdb mirrors the immuneACCESS table, restricted to in-frame sequences. Some clones are absent from its copies; in checked studies, under half trace to an unresolved V gene, and the reason for the others is unknown. D and trimming come from the DNA, and the V and J calls and clone size come from that table. This sample lists 2 million to 2.5 million clones; less than 95% were detected once. In total, the top ten clones hold 0.37% of the sample.

Trimming costs V 1 base and J 5 bases, and their ends lie 7 bases apart. CDR1 SGHTA and CDR2 FQGNSA were looked up in the germline V gene. The CDR3 contains 13 residues, cysteine and phenylalanine counted. Just CDR3 DNA is preserved here, 39 bases in frame from base 1. These data originate in a study of shared clonotypes between healthy human individuals (TCRdb year 2020). For the study in its entirety: The cohort included three men and a couple of women between 18 and 49 years of age. Per donor, three plates each were used for CD4 naive and CD4 memory, two for CD8 naive, and one for CD8 memory. To estimate repertoire size and how much clonotypes are shared between individuals, the study performed deep sequencing of blood TCR repertoires from a few healthy adults. To increase sequencing depth and limit assay-specific biases, TCR repertoire library preparation and sequencing were carried out by different laboratories using diverse techniques. Each donor's leukapheresis produced roughly between roughly 0.85 and 9 billion PBMCs. Study-wide conclusions, independent of this receptor: Larger estimated clonotype richness was generally found for naive subsets than for memory subsets. Pairwise subsampling led to the expectation that sequencing depth would affect the degree of clonotype sharing among donors. Compared with non-shared clonotypes, clonotypes shared by all four sorted-subset donors had higher generation probabilities. The small number of donors limited the genetic and exposure-history diversity represented. Sampling was limited to blood, and TCR repertoires in tissue likely differ from TCR repertoires in blood. When several donors were compared, the shared fraction of clonotypes was roughly 4.8% for naive CD4, 3.5% to 4% for naive CD8, 2.3% for memory CD4, and roughly 0.43% for memory CD8. Rarefaction of sorted-subset datasets indicated incomplete sequencing despite the large sequencing depth.

The chain employs TRBV7-2 and TRBJ2-3; the D gene assignment is ambiguous. This sequence was found in a man younger than 35 in good health. Some clones in this sample may be carry-over from other donors' samples. The sequenced material came from naive CD4+ T cells from PBMCs. The meaning of the sample's cell subset or site label: CD45RA+ positively selected. The CDR3 loop reads CASSLVGGDTQYF. The DNA sequence is TGTGCCAGCAGCTTAGTCGGTGGAGATACGCAGTATTTT.